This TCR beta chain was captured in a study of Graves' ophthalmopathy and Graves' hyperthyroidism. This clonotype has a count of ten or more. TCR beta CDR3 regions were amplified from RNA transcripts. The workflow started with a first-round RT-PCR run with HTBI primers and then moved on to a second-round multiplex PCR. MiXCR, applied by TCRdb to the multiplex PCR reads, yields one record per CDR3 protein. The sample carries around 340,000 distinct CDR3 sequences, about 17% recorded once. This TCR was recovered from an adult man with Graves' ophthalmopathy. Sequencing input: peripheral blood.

CDR3 nucleotide sequence: TGTGCCAGCAGCTCCTATCGCCGCGGCTACACCTTC. It specifies CASSSYRRGYTF. The chain combines TRBV11-2 with TRBJ1-2; D gene uncertain. V was cut by 4 bases and J by 8 bases, with 11 bases left in between. This CDR3 is 12 amino acids long. Germline loops: CDR1 SGHAT, CDR2 FQNNGV.